Listed here are 8 T cell receptor beta chains from one sample, sequenced in a study of cytomegalovirus exposure and HLA in healthy donors. Vbeta (60) and Jbeta (13) primers were used in the PCR. Some clones are missing from TCRdb's copy, which holds only in-frame ones; the method was immunoSEQ multiplex PCR. The specimen's table records about 170,000 clones. Material: PBMCs. The receptor set was obtained from a woman between 55 and 75 years old in good health and CMV-seronegative.

J is TRBJ2-1 and V is TRBV27; 10 bases are a match to TRBD2. The CDR3 has 16 amino acids. Looked up from germline, CDR1 is MNHEY and CDR2 is SMNVEV (reference sequence). V dropped 6 bases and J dropped 0; count of bases not matched to a gene: 5. CDR3 loop: CASSLLAGHSYNEQFF. As DNA, the CDR3 is TGTGCCAGCAGCTTACTAGCGGGACACTCCTACAATGAGCAGTTCTTC.

V is TRBV16 and J is TRBJ2-7; D may be TRBD1 (6 bases). Trimming cost V 6 bases and J 2 bases, with 20 bases left between them. The CDR3 contains 16 residues. CDR1 is KGHSY and CDR2 is FQNENV in the germline V gene. In DNA form, the CDR3 reads TGTGCCAGCAGAGAGGCCGGGACACCTGCGACCTACGAGCAGTACTTC. Protein: CASREAGTPATYEQYF. The whole variable domain, remainder taken from reference TRBV16 and TRBJ2-7, is GEEVAQTPKHLVRGEGQKAKLYCAPIKGHSYVFWYQQVLKNEFKFLISFQNENVFDETGMPKERFSAKCLPNSPCSLEIQATKLEDSAVYFCASREAGTPATYEQYFGPGTRLTVT.

The rearrangement joins TRBV13 to TRBJ2-5; 7 bases are a match to TRBD1. TRBJ2-7 matches the DNA end more closely, so the J call is doubtful. CDR1 and CDR2 (germline): PRHDT, FYEKMQ (reference sequence). CDR3 length: 14 residues. The CDR3 is CASSFVVQGIEQYF. CDR3 coding DNA: TGTGCCAGCAGCTTTGTGGTACAGGGGATCGAGCAGTACTTC.

CDR3 region: CASSYRRGGPTDTQYF. Here the CDR3 DNA reads TGTGCCAGCAGCTACCGGCGGGGGGGTCCTACAGATACGCAGTATTTT. The chain combines TRBV7-2 with TRBJ2-3; 9 bases fit TRBD2. J was trimmed by 3 bases and V by 4 bases; bases with no gene match: 8. From germline, CDR1 is SGHTA and CDR2 FQGNSA. This CDR3 is 16 amino acids long.

The rearrangement joins TRBV5-1 to TRBJ2-2, with a weak D call TRBD1 (5 bases). V was pared by 6 bases and J by 1 base, with 13 bases between. CDR3 length: 15 amino acids. Germline lookup yields CDR1 SGHRS and CDR2 YFSETQ. In DNA, the CDR3 is TGCGCCAGCACCGAGACAGTAAAGAACACCGGGGAGCTGTTTTTT. Translating it yields CASTETVKNTGELFF.

The chain joins TRBV6-6 to TRBJ1-1; D gene unclear. Trimming left V 2 bases short and J 13 bases short, with 23 bases between. The CDR3 covers 15 residues. In germline, CDR1 is MNHNY, CDR2 SVGAGI (reference sequence). The DNA of the CDR3 is TGTGCCAGCAGTTACCCAAATCCAGATTCAAAAGAGGATTTCTTT. Residues: CASSYPNPDSKEDFF.

The genes are TRBV19 and TRBJ2-7; D might be TRBD1 (6 bases). Looked up from germline, CDR1 is LNHDA and CDR2 is SQIVND (reference sequence). Trimming removed 3 bases at V and 0 bases at J, with 9 bases between. The length of the CDR3 is 14 residues. The CDR3 bases are TGTGCCAGTAGTATTACAGGGAACTCCTACGAGCAGTACTTC. It translates to CASSITGNSYEQYF.

The chain is built from TRBV4-2 and TRBJ2-3, with D possibly TRBD2 on 7 matching bases. Trimming left V 6 bases short and J 0 bases short, with 13 bases between. Per germline, CDR1 LGHNA and CDR2 YNFKEQ. This CDR3 comprises 15 residues. For the CDR3, the DNA is TGTGCCAGCAGACCTCGGGGGGCTAGCACAGATACGCAGTATTTT. Its translation: CASRPRGASTDTQYF.